This TCR beta chain was found in a study of cytomegalovirus exposure and HLA in healthy donors. The overall study: Genotyping of nearly 400 donors showed that around 81% belonged to the Caucasian-associated ancestry cluster. General study results and limits: TCR beta sequences numbering roughly 16,000 were associated with HLA alleles at 0.05 false discovery rate in a later analysis. Researchers reported from a later analysis that most CMV-associated TCR beta chains appeared HLA-restricted.

This PCR relied on a set of 60 Vbeta primers and 13 Jbeta primers. The assay was immunoSEQ multiplex PCR, and TCRdb's table has in-frame clones only and misses some. The sample has more than 120,000 clones, around 85% seen once. In the case of this clone: Its antigen is unidentified.

The V and J ends lost 5 bases and 2 bases, in that order; junction bases with no gene match: 4. The CDR3 is 14 amino acids. CDR1 MGHRA and CDR2 YSYEKL come from the germline V gene. The sample consisted of PBMCs. This chain joins TRBV4-1 and TRBJ2-5, with 8 bases lining up with TRBD2. The source of this sequence is a woman aged 30 to 39 in good health and CMV-seronegative. The CDR3 region is CASSSTSAQETQYF. The DNA for the CDR3 is TGCGCCAGCAGCTCGACTAGCGCACAAGAGACCCAGTACTTC.